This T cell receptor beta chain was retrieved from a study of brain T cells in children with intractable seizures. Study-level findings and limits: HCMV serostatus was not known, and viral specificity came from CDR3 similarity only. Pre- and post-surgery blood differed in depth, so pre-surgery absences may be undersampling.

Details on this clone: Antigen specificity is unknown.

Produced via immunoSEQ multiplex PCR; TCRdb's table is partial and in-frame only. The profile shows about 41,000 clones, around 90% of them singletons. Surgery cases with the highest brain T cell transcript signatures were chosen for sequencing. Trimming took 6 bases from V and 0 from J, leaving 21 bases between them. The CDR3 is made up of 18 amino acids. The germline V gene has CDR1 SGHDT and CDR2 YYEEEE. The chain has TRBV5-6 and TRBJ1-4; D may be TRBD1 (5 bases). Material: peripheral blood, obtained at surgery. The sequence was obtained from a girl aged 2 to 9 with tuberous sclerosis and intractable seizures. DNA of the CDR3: TGTGCCAGCACCACCACCCTCAGACAGAGAACAACTAATGAAAAACTGTTTTTT. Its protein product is CASTTTLRQRTTNEKLFF. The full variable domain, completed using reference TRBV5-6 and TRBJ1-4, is DAGVTQSPTHLIKTRGQQVTLRCSPKSGHDTVSWYQQALGQGPQFIFQYYEEEERQRGNFPDRFSGHQFPNYSSELNVNALLLGDSALYLCASTTTLRQRTTNEKLFFGSGTQLSVL.